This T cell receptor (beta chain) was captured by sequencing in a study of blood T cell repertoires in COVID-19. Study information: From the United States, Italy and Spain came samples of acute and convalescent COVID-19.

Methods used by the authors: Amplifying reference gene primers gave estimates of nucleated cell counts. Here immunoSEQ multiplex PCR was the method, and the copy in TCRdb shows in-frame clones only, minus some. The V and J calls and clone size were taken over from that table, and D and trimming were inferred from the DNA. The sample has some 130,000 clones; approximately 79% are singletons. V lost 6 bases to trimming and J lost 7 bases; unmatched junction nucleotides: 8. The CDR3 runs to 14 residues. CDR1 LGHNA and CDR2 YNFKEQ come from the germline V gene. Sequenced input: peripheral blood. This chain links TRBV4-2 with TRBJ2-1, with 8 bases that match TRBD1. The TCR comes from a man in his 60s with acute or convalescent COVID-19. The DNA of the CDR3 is TGTGCCAGCAGGGTGGAACAGGGGGTGAATGAGCAGTTCTTC. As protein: CASRVEQGVNEQFF.